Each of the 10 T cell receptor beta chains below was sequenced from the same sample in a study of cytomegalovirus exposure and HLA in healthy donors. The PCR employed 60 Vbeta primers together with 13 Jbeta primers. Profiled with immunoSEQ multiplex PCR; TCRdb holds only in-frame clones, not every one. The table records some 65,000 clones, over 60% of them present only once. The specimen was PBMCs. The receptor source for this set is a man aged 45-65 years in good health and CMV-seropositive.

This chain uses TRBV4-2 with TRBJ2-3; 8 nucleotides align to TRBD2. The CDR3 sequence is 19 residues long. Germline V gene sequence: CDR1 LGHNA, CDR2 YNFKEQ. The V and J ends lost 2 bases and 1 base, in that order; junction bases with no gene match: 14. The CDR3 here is CASSQRSDPSGRGTDTQYF. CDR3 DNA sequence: TGTGCCAGCAGCCAACGCTCCGACCCTAGCGGGCGGGGCACAGATACGCAGTATTTT.

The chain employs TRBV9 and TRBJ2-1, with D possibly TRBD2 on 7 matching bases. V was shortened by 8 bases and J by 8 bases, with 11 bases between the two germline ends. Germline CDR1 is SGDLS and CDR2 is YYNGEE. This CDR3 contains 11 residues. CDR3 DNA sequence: TGTGCCAGTGCGGGGGCGGATGAGCAGTTCTTC. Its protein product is CASAGADEQFF.

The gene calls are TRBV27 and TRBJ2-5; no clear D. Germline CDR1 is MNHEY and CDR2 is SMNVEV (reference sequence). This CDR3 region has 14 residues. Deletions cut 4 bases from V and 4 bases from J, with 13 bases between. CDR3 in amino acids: CASSYEKTGETQYF. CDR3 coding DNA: TGTGCCAGCAGTTACGAGAAGACGGGAGAGACCCAGTACTTC.

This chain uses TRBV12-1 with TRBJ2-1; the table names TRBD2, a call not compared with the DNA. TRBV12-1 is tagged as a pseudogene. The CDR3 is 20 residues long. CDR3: CASSLSPKGLAGGHPNEQFF. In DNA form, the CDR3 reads TGTGCCAGCAGCTTAAGCCCTAAGGGACTAGCGGGGGGGCATCCCAATGAGCAGTTCTTC.

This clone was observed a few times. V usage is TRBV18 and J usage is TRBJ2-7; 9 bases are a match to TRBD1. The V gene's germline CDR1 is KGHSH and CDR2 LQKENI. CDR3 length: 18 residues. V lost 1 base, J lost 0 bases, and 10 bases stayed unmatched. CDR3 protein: CASSPRGGQGLSSYEQYF. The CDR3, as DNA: TGTGCCAGCTCACCACGCGGGGGACAGGGACTGAGCTCCTACGAGCAGTACTTC.

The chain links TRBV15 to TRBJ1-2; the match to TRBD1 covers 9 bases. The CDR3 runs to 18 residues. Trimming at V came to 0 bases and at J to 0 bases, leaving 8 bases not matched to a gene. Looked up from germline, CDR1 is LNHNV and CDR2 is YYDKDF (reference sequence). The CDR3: CATSRDRGQGSSNYGYTF. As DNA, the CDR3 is TGTGCCACCAGCAGAGATCGGGGACAGGGAAGTTCTAACTATGGCTACACCTTC.

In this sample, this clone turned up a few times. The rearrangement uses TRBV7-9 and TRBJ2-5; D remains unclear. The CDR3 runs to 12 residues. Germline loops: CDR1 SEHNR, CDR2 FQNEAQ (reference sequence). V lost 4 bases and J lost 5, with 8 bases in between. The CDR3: CASSYGWETQYF. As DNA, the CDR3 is TGTGCCAGCAGCTACGGGTGGGAGACCCAGTACTTC.

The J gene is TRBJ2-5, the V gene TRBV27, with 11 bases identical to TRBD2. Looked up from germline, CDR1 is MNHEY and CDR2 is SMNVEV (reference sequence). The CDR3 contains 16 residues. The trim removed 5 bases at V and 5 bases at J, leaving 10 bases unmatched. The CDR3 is CASSVLSGGAVETQYF. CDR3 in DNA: TGTGCCAGCAGTGTACTTAGCGGGGGGGCGGTGGAGACCCAGTACTTC.

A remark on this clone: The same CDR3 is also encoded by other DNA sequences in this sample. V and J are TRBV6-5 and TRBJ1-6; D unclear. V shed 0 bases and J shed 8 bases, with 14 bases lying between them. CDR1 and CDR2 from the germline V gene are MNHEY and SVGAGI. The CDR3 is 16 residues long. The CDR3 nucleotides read TGTGCCAGCAGTTACTCGAGTCGGGGTTTGGATTCACCCCTCCACTTT. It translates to CASSYSSRGLDSPLHF.

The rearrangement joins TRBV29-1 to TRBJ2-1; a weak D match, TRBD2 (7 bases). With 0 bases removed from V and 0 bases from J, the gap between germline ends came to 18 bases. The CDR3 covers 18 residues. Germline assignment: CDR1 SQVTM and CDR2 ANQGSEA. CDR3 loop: CSVEEGGVRGHSYNEQFF. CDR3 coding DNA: TGCAGCGTTGAAGAGGGGGGGGTGCGGGGGCACTCCTACAATGAGCAGTTCTTC.